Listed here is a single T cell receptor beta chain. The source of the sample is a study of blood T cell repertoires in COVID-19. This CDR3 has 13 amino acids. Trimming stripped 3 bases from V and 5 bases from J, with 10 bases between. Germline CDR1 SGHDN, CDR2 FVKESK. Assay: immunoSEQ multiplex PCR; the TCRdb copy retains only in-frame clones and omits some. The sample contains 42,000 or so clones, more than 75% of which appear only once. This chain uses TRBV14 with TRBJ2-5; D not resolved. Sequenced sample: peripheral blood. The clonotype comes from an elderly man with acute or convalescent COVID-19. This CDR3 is CASSQGFSETQYF. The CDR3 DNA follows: TGTGCCAGCAGCCAGGGCTTTTCGGAGACCCAGTACTTC.